This TCR beta chain was identified during a study of blood T cell repertoires in COVID-19. Trimming took off 6 bases at V and 3 bases at J, with 6 bases between the two ends. The CDR3 sequence is 12 residues long. Germline V gives CDR1 MNHEY, CDR2 SMNVEV (reference sequence). Donors were grouped by their self-reported clinical history. For recovered donors of Cohort 3, there were two negative PCRs, clearance, or symptom resolution. Clones were read by immunoSEQ multiplex PCR, and TCRdb kept only the in-frame ones, dropping some. Seen here are about 270,000 clones, 88% observed once, and the top ten hold around 0.92%.

The source is a woman in her twenties or thirties who had recovered from COVID-19. The rearrangement uses TRBV27 and TRBJ1-5; D is ambiguous. The sequencing input was PBMCs or T cells enriched from blood (not recorded which). CDR3 protein: CASRTANQPQHF. CDR3 in DNA: TGTGCCAGCAGAACAGCCAATCAGCCCCAGCATTTT.